A selection of T cell receptor beta chains follows, all from one sample in a study of T cell responses to AZD1222 COVID-19 vaccine. Sequencing used immunoSEQ multiplex PCR; TCRdb keeps in-frame clones, though not all of them. The top ten clones hold around 9.9% of a sample with roughly 120,000 clones, 84% of them seen once. Sequenced here: peripheral blood, sampled on day 0 of AZD1222 vaccination. These receptors were taken from an adult in good health. The CDR3 runs from the conserved cysteine through the conserved F or W. A D gene is named only where the DNA matches it firmly. Not every row has a clone size; where given, it reads once, few, many or a size class.

TRBJ1-5,NA,TRBD1,13,TRBV19,TGTGCCAGTCGGGACAGGGTGAATCAGCCCCAGCATTTT,CASRDRVNQPQHF
TRBJ1-1,few,TRBD1,13,TRBV12-3/TRBV12-4,TGTGCCAGCAGTGAGGGACAGTCTTACGAAGCTTTCTTT,CASSEGQSYEAFF
TRBJ2-1,NA,TRBD2,22,TRBV4-1,TGCGCCAGCAGCCAAGACCCCTGGACTAGCGGGGGGGGCAAAAGCTCCTACAATGAGCAGTTCTTC,CASSQDPWTSGGGKSSYNEQFF
TRBJ2-5,NA,NA,13,TRBV6-5,TGTGCCAGCAGTTACGGCCCGACGGAGACCCAGTACTTC,CASSYGPTETQYF
TRBJ1-2,NA,NA,13,TRBV28,TGTGCCAGCAGCTCCCCTCGGACGGGGGGCTACACCTTC,CASSSPRTGGYTF
TRBJ1-2,few,NA,13,TRBV28,TGTGCCAGCAGGATTGGAGTGCGCTATGGCTACACCTTC,CASRIGVRYGYTF
TRBJ2-7,NA,NA,13,TRBV7-9,TGTGCCAGCACGTCAGGGCAGAACTACGAGCAGTACTTC,CASTSGQNYEQYF
TRBJ1-2,few,TRBD1,17,TRBV7-9,TGTGCCAGCAGCTTAGGCGGAAGGGGGCACCGCGGGGGCGGCTACACCTTC,CASSLGGRGHRGGGYTF
TRBJ2-5,NA,TRBD2,19,TRBV9,TGTGCCAGCAGCGGGGGAGCCACAGCGGGGGGTAGTGGCCAAGAGACCCAGTACTTC,CASSGGATAGGSGQETQYF
TRBJ2-7,NA,NA,12,TRBV28,TGTGCCAGCAGTTTATACCGCTACGAGCAGTACTTC,CASSLYRYEQYF
TRBJ1-6,NA,NA,14,TRBV3-1/TRBV3-2,TGTGCCAGCAGCCCGACAACGCCTAATTCACCCCTCCACTTT,CASSPTTPNSPLHF